This T cell receptor beta chain was recorded in a study of cytomegalovirus exposure and HLA in healthy donors. Study-level findings and limits: In a later analysis, most CMV-associated TCR beta chains appeared HLA-restricted.

As for this clone: What it recognizes is unknown.

Vbeta (60) and Jbeta (13) primers were used in the PCR. In the original workflow: Around 9.9 million shared chains were among the approximately 76 million unique TCR beta chains that a later analysis counted. TCRdb's table, derived via immunoSEQ multiplex PCR, lists solely in-frame clones and lacks some. V and J calls and clone size are those listed in that table; D and trimming were worked out from the DNA. The top ten hold 1% of the sample, which has approximately 170,000 clones, 85% seen once. The CDR3 runs to 11 residues. Trimming removed 1 base at V and 8 bases at J, with 5 bases between. Germline-derived CDR1 and CDR2 are SQVTM and ANQGSEA.

Sequenced sample: PBMCs. This chain links TRBV29-1 with TRBJ1-4, with D unclear. The sequence came from a boy younger than 10 in good health and CMV-seronegative. CDR3 sequence reads: CSVEGREKLFF. CDR3 bases: TGCAGCGTTGAAGGCAGAGAAAAACTGTTTTTT. The full variable domain, its missing parts supplied by reference TRBV29-1 and TRBJ1-4, is SAVISQKPSRDICQRGTSLTIQCQVDSQVTMMFWYRQQPGQSLTLIATANQGSEATYESGFVIDKFPISRPNLTFSTLTVSNMSPEDSSIYLCSVEGREKLFFGSGTQLSVL.